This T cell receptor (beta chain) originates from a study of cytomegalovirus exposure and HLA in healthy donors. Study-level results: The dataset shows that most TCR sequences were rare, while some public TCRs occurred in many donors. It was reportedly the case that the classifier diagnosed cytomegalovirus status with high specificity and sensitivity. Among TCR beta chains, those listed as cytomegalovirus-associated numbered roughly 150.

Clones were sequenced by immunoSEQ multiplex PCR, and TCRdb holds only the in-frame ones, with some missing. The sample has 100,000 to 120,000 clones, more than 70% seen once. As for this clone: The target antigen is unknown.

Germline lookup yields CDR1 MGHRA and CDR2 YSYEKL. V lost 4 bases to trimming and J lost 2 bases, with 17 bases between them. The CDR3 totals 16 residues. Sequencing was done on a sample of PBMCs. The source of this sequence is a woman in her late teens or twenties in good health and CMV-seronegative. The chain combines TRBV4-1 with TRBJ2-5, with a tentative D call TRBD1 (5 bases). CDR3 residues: CASSPYDRQFQETQYF. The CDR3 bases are TGCGCCAGCAGCCCCTATGACCGACAGTTTCAAGAGACCCAGTACTTC.